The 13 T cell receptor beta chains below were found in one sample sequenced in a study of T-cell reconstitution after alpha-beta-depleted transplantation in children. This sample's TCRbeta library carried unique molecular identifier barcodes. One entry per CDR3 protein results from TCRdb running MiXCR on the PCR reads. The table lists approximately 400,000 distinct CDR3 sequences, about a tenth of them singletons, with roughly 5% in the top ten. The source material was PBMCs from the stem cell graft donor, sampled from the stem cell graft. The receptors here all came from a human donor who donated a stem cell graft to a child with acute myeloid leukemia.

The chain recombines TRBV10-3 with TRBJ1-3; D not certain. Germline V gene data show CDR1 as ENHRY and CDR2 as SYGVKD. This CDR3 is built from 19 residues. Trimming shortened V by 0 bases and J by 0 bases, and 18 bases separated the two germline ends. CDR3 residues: CAISESGGRGSNSGNTIYF. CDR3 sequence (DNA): TGTGCCATCAGTGAGTCAGGTGGTCGAGGCAGCAACTCTGGAAACACCATATATTTT.

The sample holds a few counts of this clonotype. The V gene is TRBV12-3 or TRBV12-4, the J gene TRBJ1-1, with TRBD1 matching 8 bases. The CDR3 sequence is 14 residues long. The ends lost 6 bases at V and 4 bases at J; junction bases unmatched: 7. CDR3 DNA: TGTGCCAGCAGGCGTCAGGGGGCTGGCACTGAAGCTTTCTTT. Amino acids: CASRRQGAGTEAFF.

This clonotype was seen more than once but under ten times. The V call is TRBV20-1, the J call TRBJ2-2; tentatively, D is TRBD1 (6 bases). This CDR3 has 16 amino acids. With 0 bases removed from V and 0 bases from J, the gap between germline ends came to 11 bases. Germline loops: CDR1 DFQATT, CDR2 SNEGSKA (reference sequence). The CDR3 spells CSARDPRGSNTGELFF. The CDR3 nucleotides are TGCAGTGCTAGAGATCCCAGGGGTTCGAACACCGGGGAGCTGTTTTTT.

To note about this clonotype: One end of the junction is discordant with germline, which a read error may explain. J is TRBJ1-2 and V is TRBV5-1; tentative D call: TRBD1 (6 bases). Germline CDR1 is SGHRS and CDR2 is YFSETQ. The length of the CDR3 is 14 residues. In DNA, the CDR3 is TGCGCCAGCAGCTTGGGGCCTACAGGGTCCCCCTTTATTTTC. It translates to CASSLGPTGSPFIF. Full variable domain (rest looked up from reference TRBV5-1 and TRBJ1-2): KAGVTQTPRYLIKTRGQQVTLSCSPISGHRSVSWYQQTPGQGLQFLFEYFSETQRNKGNFPGRFSGRQFSNSRSEMNVSTLELGDSALYLCASSLGPTGSPFIFGSGTRLTVV.

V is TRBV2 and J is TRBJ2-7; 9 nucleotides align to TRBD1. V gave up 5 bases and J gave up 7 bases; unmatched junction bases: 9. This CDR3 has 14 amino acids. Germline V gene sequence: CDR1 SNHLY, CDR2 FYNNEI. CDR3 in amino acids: CASSNRDRDWEQYF. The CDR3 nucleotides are TGTGCCAGCAGTAACCGGGACAGGGATTGGGAGCAGTACTTC.

CDR3 protein: CASTQDGRGEQFF. The CDR3 nucleotides are TGTGCCAGCACCCAGGACGGGAGGGGTGAGCAGTTCTTC. The V and J genes are TRBV2 and TRBJ2-1; 8 bases agree with TRBD2. CDR1 and CDR2 from the germline V gene are SNHLY and FYNNEI. The CDR3 is 13 residues long. V shed 7 bases, J shed 9 bases, and the junction held 8 bases outside the gene matches.

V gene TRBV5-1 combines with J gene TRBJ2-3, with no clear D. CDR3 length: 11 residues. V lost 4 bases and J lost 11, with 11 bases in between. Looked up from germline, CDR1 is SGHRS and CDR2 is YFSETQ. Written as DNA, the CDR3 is TGCGCCAGCAGCGCGGAAGGTGGGCAGTATTTT. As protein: CASSAEGGQYF.

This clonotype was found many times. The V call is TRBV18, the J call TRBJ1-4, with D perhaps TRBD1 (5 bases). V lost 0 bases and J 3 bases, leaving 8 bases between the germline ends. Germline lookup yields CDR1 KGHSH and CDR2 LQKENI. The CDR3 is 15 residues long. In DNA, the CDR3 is TGTGCCAGCTCACCACCGGCACAGGCTAATGAAAAACTGTTTTTT. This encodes CASSPPAQANEKLFF.

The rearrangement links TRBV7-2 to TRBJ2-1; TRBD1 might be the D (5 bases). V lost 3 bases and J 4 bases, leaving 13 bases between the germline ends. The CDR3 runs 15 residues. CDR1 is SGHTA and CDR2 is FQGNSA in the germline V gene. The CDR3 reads CASSFLGVGYNEQFF. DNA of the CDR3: TGTGCCAGCAGCTTTTTAGGGGTAGGGTACAATGAGCAGTTCTTC. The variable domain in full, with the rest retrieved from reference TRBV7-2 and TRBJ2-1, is GAGVSQSPSNKVTEKGKDVELRCDPISGHTALYWYRQSLGQGLEFLIYFQGNSAPDKSGLPSDRFSAERTGGSVSTLTIQRTQQEDSAVYLCASSFLGVGYNEQFFGPGTRLTVL.

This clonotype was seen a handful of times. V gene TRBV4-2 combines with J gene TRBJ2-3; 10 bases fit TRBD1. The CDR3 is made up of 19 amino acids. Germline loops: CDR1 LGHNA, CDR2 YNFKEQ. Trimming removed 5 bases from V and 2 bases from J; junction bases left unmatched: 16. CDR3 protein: CASSGTGVRVAGSTDTQYF. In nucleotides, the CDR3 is TGTGCCAGCAGCGGGACAGGGGTTCGAGTAGCGGGGTCCACAGATACGCAGTATTTT.

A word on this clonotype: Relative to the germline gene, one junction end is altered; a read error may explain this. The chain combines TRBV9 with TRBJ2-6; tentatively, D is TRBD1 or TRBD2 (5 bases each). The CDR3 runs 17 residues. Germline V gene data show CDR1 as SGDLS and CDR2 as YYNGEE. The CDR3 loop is CASSAVGRSSGANVLAF. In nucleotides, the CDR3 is TGTGCCAGCAGCGCAGTGGGACGGAGCTCTGGGGCCAACGTCCTGGCTTTC.

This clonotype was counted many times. The CDR3, as DNA: TGTGCCAGCAGCTATGTGGGAGGTGGGGATACGCAGTATTTT. Translating it yields CASSYVGGGDTQYF. This rearrangement joins TRBV11-2 to TRBJ2-3; D possibly corresponds to TRBD2 (6 bases). Germline lookup yields CDR1 SGHAT and CDR2 FQNNGV. The CDR3 length is 14 residues. V was cut by 4 bases and J by 6 bases, with 14 bases left in between.

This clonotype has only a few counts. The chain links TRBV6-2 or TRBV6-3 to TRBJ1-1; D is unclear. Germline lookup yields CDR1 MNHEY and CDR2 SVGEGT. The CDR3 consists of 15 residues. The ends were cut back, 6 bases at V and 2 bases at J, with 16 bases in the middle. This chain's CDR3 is CASRGMASRNTEAFF. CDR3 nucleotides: TGTGCCAGCAGGGGAATGGCTAGCCGTAACACTGAAGCTTTCTTT.